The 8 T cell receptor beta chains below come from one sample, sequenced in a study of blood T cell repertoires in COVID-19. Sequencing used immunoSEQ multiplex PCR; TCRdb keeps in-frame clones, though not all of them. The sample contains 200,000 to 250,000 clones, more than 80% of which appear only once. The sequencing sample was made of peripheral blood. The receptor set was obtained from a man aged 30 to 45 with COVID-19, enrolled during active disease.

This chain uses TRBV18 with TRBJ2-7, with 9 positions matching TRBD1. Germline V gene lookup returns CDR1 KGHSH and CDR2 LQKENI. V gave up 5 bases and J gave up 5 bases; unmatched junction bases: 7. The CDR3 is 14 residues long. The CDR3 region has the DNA TGTGCCAGCTCAACCGGACAGGGGACCCACGAGCAGTACTTC. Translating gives CASSTGQGTHEQYF.

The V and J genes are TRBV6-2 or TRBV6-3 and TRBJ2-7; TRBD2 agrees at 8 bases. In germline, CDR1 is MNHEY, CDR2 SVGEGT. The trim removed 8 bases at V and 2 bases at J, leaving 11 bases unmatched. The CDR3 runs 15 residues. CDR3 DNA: TGTGCCAGCGGCCGTTCACTAGCGGCGGCCTACGAGCAGTACTTC. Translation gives CASGRSLAAAYEQYF.

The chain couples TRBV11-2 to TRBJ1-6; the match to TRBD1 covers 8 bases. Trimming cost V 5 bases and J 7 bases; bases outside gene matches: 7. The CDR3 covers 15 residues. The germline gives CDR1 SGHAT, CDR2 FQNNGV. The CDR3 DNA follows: TGTGCCAGCAGCCCCCAACAGGGGGGAAATTCACCCCTCCACTTT. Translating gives CASSPQQGGNSPLHF.

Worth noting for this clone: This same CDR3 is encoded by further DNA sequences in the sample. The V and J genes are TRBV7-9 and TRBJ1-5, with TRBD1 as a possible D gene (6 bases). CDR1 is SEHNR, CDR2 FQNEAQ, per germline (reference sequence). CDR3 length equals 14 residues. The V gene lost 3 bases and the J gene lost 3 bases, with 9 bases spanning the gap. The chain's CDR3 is CASSLDSSNQPQHF. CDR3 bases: TGTGCCAGCAGCTTGGACAGTTCCAATCAGCCCCAGCATTTT.

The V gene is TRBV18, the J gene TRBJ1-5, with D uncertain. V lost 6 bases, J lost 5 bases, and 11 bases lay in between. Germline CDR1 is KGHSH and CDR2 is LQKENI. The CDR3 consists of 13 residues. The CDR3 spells CASSPYTDQPQHF. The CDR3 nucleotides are TGTGCCAGCTCGCCTTATACTGATCAGCCCCAGCATTTT.

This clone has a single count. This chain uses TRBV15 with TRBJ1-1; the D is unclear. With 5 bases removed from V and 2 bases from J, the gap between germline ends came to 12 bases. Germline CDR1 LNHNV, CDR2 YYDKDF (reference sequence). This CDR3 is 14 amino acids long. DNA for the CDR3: TGTGCCACCAGCCCCCGGTCCCTCAACACTGAAGCTTTCTTT. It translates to CATSPRSLNTEAFF.

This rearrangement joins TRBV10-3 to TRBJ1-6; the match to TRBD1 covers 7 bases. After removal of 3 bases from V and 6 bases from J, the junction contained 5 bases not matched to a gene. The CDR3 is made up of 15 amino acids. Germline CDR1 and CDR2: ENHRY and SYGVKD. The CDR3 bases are TGTGCCATCAGTGACGCACAGGGGTCTAATTCACCCCTCCACTTT. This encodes CAISDAQGSNSPLHF.

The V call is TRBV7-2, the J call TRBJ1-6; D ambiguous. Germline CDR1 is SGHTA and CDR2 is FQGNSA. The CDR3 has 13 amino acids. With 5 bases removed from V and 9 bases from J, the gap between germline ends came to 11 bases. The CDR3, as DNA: TGTGCCAGCAGCGCCGGGGTAGGTTCACCCCTCCACTTT. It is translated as CASSAGVGSPLHF.